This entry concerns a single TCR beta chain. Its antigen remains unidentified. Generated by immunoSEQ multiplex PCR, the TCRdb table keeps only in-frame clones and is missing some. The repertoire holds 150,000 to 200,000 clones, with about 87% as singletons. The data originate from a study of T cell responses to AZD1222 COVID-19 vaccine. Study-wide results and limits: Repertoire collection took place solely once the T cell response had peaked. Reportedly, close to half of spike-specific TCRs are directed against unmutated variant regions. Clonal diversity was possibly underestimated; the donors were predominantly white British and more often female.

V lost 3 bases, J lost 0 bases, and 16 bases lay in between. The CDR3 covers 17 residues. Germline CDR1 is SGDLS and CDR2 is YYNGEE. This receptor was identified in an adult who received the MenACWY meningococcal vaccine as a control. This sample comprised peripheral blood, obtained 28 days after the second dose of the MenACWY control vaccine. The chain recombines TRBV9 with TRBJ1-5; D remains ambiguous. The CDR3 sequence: CASSGGTEAYSNQPQHF. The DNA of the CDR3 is TGTGCCAGCAGCGGCGGAACAGAGGCTTATAGCAATCAGCCCCAGCATTTT.